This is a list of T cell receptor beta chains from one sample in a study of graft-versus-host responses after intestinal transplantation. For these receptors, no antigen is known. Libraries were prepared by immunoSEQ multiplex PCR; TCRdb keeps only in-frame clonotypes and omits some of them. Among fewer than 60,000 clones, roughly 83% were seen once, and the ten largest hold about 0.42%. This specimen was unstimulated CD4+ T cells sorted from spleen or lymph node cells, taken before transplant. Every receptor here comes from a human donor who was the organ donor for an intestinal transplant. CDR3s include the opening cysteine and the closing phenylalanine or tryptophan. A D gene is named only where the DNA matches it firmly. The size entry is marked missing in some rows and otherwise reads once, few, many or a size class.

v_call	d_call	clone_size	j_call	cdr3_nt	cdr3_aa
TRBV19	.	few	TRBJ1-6	TGTGCCAGTAGTATCAGACAGGTTAATTCACCCCTCCACTTT	CASSIRQVNSPLHF
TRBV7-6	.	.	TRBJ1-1	TGTGCCAGCAGCTTAGCGAGAGGGACAGAAGCTTTCTTT	CASSLARGTEAFF
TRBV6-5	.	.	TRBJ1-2	TGTGCCAGCAGTCGCGGGACCCTTGAGAACTATGGCTACACCTTC	CASSRGTLENYGYTF
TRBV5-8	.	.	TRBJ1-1	TGTGCCAGCAGCTTGCGCTACACTGAAGCTTTCTTT	CASSLRYTEAFF
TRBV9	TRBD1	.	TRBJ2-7	TGTGCCAGCAGCGCGACCGGGACAGGAGGATACGAGCAGTACTTC	CASSATGTGGYEQYF
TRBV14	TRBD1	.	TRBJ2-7	TGTGCCAGCAGCCGGGGACAGGGTCCATTTTACGAGCAGTACTTC	CASSRGQGPFYEQYF
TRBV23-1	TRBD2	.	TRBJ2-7	TGCGCCAGCAGCCTAACAAATCTAGCGGTTAGCTCCTACGAGCAGTACTTC	CASSLTNLAVSSYEQYF
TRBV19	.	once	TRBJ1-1	TGTGCCAGTAGTGTAACCGGTGCCAAAAACACTGAAGCTTTCTTT	CASSVTGAKNTEAFF
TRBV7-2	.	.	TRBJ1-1	TGTGCCAGCAGCTTAGCCTGGAGCACTGAAGCTTTCTTT	CASSLAWSTEAFF
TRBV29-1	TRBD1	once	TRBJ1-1	TGCAGCGTGGCGACAGGGACGAACACTGAAGCTTTCTTT	CSVATGTNTEAFF
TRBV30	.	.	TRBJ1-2	TGTGCCTGGCAACCAGGGGTCACATCCCCTAGCTATGGCTACACCTTC	CAWQPGVTSPSYGYTF
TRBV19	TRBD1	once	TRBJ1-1	TGTGCCAGTAGACGTCCCGGGACAGGGTTGAAGACTGAAGCTTTCTTT	CASRRPGTGLKTEAFF
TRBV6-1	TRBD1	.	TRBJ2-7	TGTGCCAGCACTCCCGACAGGGGCTACGAGCAGTACTTC	CASTPDRGYEQYF
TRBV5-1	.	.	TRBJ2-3	TGCGCCAGCAGCTTGGGACTGGCAGATACGCAGTATTTT	CASSLGLADTQYF
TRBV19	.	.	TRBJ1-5	TGTGCTAGTAAGAGACAGGATAGCAATCAGCCCCAGCATTTT	CASKRQDSNQPQHF
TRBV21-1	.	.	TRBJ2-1	TGTGCCAGCAGCCCGGGAGGACCCAGCTCCTACAATGAGCAGTTCTTC	CASSPGGPSSYNEQFF
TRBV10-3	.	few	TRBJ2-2	TGTGCCATCAGTGGAGTCACCGGGGAGCTGTTTTTT	CAISGVTGELFF
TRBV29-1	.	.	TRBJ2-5	TGCAGCGTTCCGGGTCTGCTCCAAGAGACCCAGTACTTC	CSVPGLLQETQYF
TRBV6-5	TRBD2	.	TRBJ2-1	TGTGCCAGCAGTTACGAGAAGCGGGGGGTTCGCAATGAGCAGTTCTTC	CASSYEKRGVRNEQFF
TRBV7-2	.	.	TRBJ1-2	TGTGCCAGCAGCCCCGACATAAACTATGGCTACACCTTC	CASSPDINYGYTF
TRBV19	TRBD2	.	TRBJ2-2	TGTGCCAGTAAGAGTGAACTAGCGAGCGGGGAGCTGTTTTTT	CASKSELASGELFF
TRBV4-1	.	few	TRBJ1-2	TGCGCCAGCAGCCAAGGCTATGGCTACACCTTC	CASSQGYGYTF
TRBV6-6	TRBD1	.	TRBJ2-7	TGTGCCAGCAGTCGACGGGGACAGGGCTACGAGCAGTACTTC	CASSRRGQGYEQYF
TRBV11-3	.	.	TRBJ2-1	TGTGCCAGCAGCTTAGGACTAGTGGAGTTCTTC	CASSLGLVEFF
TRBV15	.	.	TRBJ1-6	TGTGCCACCAGCAGAGATCGGGGAAGGGATAATTCACCCCTCCACTTT	CATSRDRGRDNSPLHF
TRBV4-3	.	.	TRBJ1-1	TGCGCCAGCAGCCCTGTAGGGAGGGACACTGAAGCTTTCTTT	CASSPVGRDTEAFF
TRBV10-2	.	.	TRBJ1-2	TGCGCCAGCAGTGGGACAAACTATGGCTACACCTTC	CASSGTNYGYTF
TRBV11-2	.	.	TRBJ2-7	TGTGCCAGCAGCTTCAGGGTAGCGAGCACCTACGAGCAGTACTTC	CASSFRVASTYEQYF
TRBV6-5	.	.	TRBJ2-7	TGTGCCAGCAGTTACTCGTCATGGGGCATGGACGAGCAGTACTTC	CASSYSSWGMDEQYF
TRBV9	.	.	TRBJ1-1	TGTGCCAGCAGCGTAGTCCGGTCGGGGGAGGCTTTCTTT	CASSVVRSGEAFF
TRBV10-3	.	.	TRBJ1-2	TGTGCCATCAGTGAACTAGGGGTTCAGGGTGGCTACACCTTC	CAISELGVQGGYTF
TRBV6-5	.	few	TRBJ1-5	TGTGCCAGCAGGATCAACAGGGACCAGCCCCAGCATTTT	CASRINRDQPQHF
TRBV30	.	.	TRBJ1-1	TGTGCCTGGAGTGTACAAATGGACACTGAAGCTTTCTTT	CAWSVQMDTEAFF
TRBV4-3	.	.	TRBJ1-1	TGCGCCAGCAGCCAAGATGCTTACAGGGTCACTGAAGCTTTCTTT	CASSQDAYRVTEAFF
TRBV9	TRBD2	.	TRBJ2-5	TGTGCCAGCAGCGTATCTAGCGGGGGGCTCGGAGAGACCCAGTACTTC	CASSVSSGGLGETQYF
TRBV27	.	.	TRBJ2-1	TGTGCCAGCAGTAAGGAGTCCGGGACAAACTACAATGAGCAGTTCTTC	CASSKESGTNYNEQFF
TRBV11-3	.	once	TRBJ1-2	TGTGCCAGCAGCTTAGTAATGACTTCGGGATCCCCTTATGGCTACACCTTC	CASSLVMTSGSPYGYTF
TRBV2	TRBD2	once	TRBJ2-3	TGTGCCAGTTGGCGGCGGGAGAGTCCAGATACGCAGTATTTT	CASWRRESPDTQYF
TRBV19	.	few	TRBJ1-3	TGTGCCACGTCAGGAAACACCATATATTTT	CATSGNTIYF
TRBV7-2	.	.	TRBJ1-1	TGTGCCAGCAGCTTAGGCAAAGGGAACACTGAAGCTTTCTTT	CASSLGKGNTEAFF
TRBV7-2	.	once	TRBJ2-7	TGTGCCAGCAGCCAGGGTCCGCTCTTCGAGCAGTACTTC	CASSQGPLFEQYF
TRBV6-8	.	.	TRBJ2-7	TGTGCCAGCAGTTACGGACCGAGCTCCTACGAGCAGTACTTC	CASSYGPSSYEQYF
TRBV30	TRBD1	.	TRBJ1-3	TGTGCCTGGAGGAGGGACAGGGTCGTGGACACCATATATTTT	CAWRRDRVVDTIYF
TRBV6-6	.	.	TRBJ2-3	TGTGCCAGCAGTTACGGCGTCGGCACAGATACGCAGTATTTT	CASSYGVGTDTQYF
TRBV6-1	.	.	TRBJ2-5	TGTGCCAGCAAGGGTGGAGAGACCCAGTACTTC	CASKGGETQYF
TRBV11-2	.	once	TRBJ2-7	TGTGCCAGCAGCTTAGGACGGGGTCCCTACGAGCAGTACTTC	CASSLGRGPYEQYF
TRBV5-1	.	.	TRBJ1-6	TGCGCCAGCCGACCAACAGGAGGTTATAATTCACCCCTCCACTTT	CASRPTGGYNSPLHF
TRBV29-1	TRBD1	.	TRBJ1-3	TGCAGCGTTGAAGATGAGGACAGGGCTGGAAACACCATATATTTT	CSVEDEDRAGNTIYF
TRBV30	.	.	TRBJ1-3	TGTGCCTGGAGTTATAGGTCAAGCTCTGGAAACACCATATATTTT	CAWSYRSSSGNTIYF
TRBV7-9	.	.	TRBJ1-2	TGTGCCAGCAGCTTAGCTAGATACCGGGCCTATGGCTACACCTTC	CASSLARYRAYGYTF
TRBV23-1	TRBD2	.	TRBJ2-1	TGCGCCAGCAGTCACAGCGGGAGGTCTTACAATGAGCAGTTCTTC	CASSHSGRSYNEQFF
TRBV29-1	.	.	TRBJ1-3	TGCAGCGTTGCCCTGATCTCGGGGTCTGGAAACACCATATATTTT	CSVALISGSGNTIYF
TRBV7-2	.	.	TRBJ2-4	TGTGCCAGCAGCTTATCGCGGCAGCGCAAAAACATTCAGTACTTC	CASSLSRQRKNIQYF
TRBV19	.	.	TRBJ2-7	TGTGCCAGTAGTATAAAATTCATGGCTGCAGTCTCCTACGAGCAGTACTTC	CASSIKFMAAVSYEQYF